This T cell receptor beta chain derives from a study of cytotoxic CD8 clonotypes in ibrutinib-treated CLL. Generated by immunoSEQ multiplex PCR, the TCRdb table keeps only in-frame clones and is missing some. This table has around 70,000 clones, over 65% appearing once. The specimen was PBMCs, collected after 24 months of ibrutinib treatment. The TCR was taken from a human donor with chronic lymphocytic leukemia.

In nucleotides, the CDR3 is TGTGCCAGCAAGGGGACTAGCGGGAGTTACGAGCAGTACTTC. Translation gives CASKGTSGSYEQYF. The rearrangement uses TRBV2 and TRBJ2-7; 14 nucleotides align to TRBD2. The V and J ends lost 7 bases and 4 bases, in that order; junction bases with no gene match: 3. This CDR3 region has 14 residues. Germline CDR1 SNHLY, CDR2 FYNNEI.